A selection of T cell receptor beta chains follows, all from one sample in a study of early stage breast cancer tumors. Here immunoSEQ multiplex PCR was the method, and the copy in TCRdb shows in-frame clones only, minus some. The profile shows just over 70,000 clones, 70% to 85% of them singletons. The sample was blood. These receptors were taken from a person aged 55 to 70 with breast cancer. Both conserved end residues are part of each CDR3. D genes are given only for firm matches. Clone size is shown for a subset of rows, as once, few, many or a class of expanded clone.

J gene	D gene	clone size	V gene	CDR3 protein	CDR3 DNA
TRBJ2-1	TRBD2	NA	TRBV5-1	CASSSGLAGYNEQFF	TGCGCCAGCAGCTCGGGACTAGCGGGGTACAATGAGCAGTTCTTC
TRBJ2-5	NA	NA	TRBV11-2	CASSPGMRGQETQYF	TGTGCCAGCAGCCCAGGCATGAGGGGCCAAGAGACCCAGTACTTC
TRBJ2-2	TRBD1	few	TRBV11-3	CASRGQGGTGELFF	TGTGCCAGCAGGGGACAGGGTGGCACCGGGGAGCTGTTTTTT
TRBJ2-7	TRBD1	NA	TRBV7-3	CASSQGVGSSYEQYF	TGTGCCAGCAGCCAGGGGGTGGGCAGCTCCTACGAGCAGTACTTC
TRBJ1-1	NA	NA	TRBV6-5	CASSKTSLNTEAFF	TGTGCCAGCAGTAAAACTAGTTTGAACACTGAAGCTTTCTTT
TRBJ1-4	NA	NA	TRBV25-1	CASSDDGRLNEKLFF	TGTGCCAGCAGTGATGATGGTCGGCTTAATGAAAAACTGTTTTTT
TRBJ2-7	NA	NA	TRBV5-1	CASSAGGRGRDEQYF	TGCGCCAGCAGCGCCGGGGGCAGGGGGAGAGACGAGCAGTACTTC
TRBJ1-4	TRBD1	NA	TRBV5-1	CASSAQGLWDEKLFF	TGCGCCAGCAGCGCACAGGGGCTGTGGGATGAAAAACTGTTTTTT
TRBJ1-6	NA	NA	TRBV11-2	CASSAGAMGSPLHF	TGTGCCAGCAGCGCGGGGGCTATGGGATCACCCCTCCACTTT
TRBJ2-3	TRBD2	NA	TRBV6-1	CASSEVLAGGGTDTQYF	TGTGCCAGCAGTGAAGTCCTAGCGGGGGGGGGCACAGATACGCAGTATTTT
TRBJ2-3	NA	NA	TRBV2	CASSLRAPTDTQYF	TGTGCCAGCAGCCTCAGGGCCCCCACAGATACGCAGTATTTT
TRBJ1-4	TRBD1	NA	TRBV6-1	CASSARMGTAPNEKLFF	TGTGCCAGCAGTGCACGAATGGGGACAGCGCCTAATGAAAAACTGTTTTTT
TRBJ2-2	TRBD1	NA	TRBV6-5	CASTPQGVNTGELFF	TGTGCCAGCACCCCCCAGGGGGTTAACACCGGGGAGCTGTTTTTT
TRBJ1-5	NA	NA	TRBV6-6	CASSYGQGSNQPQHF	TGTGCCAGCAGTTACGGGCAGGGTAGCAATCAGCCCCAGCATTTT
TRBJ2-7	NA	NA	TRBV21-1	CASSFYGLDTYEQYF	TGTGCCAGCAGCTTCTACGGACTGGACACCTACGAGCAGTACTTC
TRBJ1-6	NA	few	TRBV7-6	CASSSRGAENSPLHF	TGTGCCAGCAGCTCCCGGGGAGCCGAGAATTCACCCCTCCACTTT
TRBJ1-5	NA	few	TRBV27	CASSLDSNQPQHF	TGTGCCAGCAGTTTAGATAGCAATCAGCCCCAGCATTTT
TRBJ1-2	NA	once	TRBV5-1	CASSPGEAGYTF	TGCGCCAGCAGCCCTGGTGAGGCTGGCTACACCTTC
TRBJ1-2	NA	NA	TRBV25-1	CASSDPSGPDNYGYTF	TGTGCCAGCAGTGACCCGTCCGGGCCCGATAACTATGGCTACACCTTC
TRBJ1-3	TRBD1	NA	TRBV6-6	CASSYDRGASGNTIYF	TGTGCCAGCAGTTACGACAGGGGTGCATCTGGAAACACCATATATTTT
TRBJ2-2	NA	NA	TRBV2	CASKKGVNTGELFF	TGTGCCAGCAAGAAGGGGGTGAACACCGGGGAGCTGTTTTTT